A selection of T cell receptor beta chains follows, all from one sample in a study of Ad26.COV2.S vaccination and SARS-CoV-2 variants. Here immunoSEQ multiplex PCR was the method, and the copy in TCRdb shows in-frame clones only, minus some. In the table there are roughly 300,000 clones, about 86% of which are singletons. Sequencing was performed on peripheral blood, taken in a trial of Ad26.COV2.S vaccine versus placebo. Receptors originate from a person aged 18 to 59 who received the Ad26.COV2.S COVID-19 vaccine or a placebo. Each CDR3 is given with its conserved first and last residue. Each record gives: CDR3 length, D gene, J gene, clone size, V gene, CDR3 DNA, CDR3 protein. A D gene is named only where the DNA matches it firmly. Rows give clone size only sometimes, using once, few, many, or a class for an expanded clone.

cdr3_length: 16; d_call: -; j_call: TRBJ2-2; clone_size: -; v_call: TRBV7-8; cdr3_nt: TGTGCCAGCCGTAGCCGGGCGGAAACCTACACCGGGGAGCTGTTTTTT; cdr3_aa: CASRSRAETYTGELFF
cdr3_length: 16; d_call: TRBD2; j_call: TRBJ2-2; clone_size: -; v_call: TRBV5-1; cdr3_nt: TGCGCCAGCAGCCCAAGCGGGAGGGCCGGCGGCGGGGAGCTGTTTTTT; cdr3_aa: CASSPSGRAGGGELFF
cdr3_length: 14; d_call: -; j_call: TRBJ2-7; clone_size: -; v_call: TRBV5-6; cdr3_nt: TGTGCCAGCAGCTCTGATTTAGCGGTCTACGAGCAGTACTTC; cdr3_aa: CASSSDLAVYEQYF
cdr3_length: 13; d_call: -; j_call: TRBJ2-1; clone_size: few; v_call: TRBV27; cdr3_nt: TGTGCCAGCAGTTCCGACACAGGGGAGGGGCAGTTCTTC; cdr3_aa: CASSSDTGEGQFF
cdr3_length: 13; d_call: TRBD1; j_call: TRBJ1-2; clone_size: few; v_call: TRBV5-1; cdr3_nt: TGCGCCAGCAGCCCGGACAGGGGGCGAGGCTACACCTTC; cdr3_aa: CASSPDRGRGYTF
cdr3_length: 15; d_call: TRBD1; j_call: TRBJ2-5; clone_size: -; v_call: TRBV2; cdr3_nt: TGTGCCAGCAGTGGGGGGACAGGGGCCCAAGAGACCCAGTACTTC; cdr3_aa: CASSGGTGAQETQYF
cdr3_length: 16; d_call: -; j_call: TRBJ1-5; clone_size: -; v_call: TRBV28; cdr3_nt: TGTGCCAGCAGACGACCGACAGTTTATAGCAATCAGCCCCAGCATTTT; cdr3_aa: CASRRPTVYSNQPQHF
cdr3_length: 16; d_call: -; j_call: TRBJ2-6; clone_size: -; v_call: TRBV5-1; cdr3_nt: TGCGCCAGCAGCTCATCCTACCGGGCCGGGGCCAACGTCCTGACTTTC; cdr3_aa: CASSSSYRAGANVLTF
cdr3_length: 18; d_call: TRBD2; j_call: TRBJ2-7; clone_size: -; v_call: TRBV4-1; cdr3_nt: TGCGCCAGCAGCCAAGACACTTGGAGAGCGGGAGGCTCCCCGGCGCAGTACTTC; cdr3_aa: CASSQDTWRAGGSPAQYF
cdr3_length: 15; d_call: -; j_call: TRBJ2-1; clone_size: -; v_call: TRBV7-2; cdr3_nt: TGTGCCAGCAGCTTAGTAGGCCGGGTGTACAATGAGCAGTTCTTC; cdr3_aa: CASSLVGRVYNEQFF
cdr3_length: 15; d_call: TRBD1; j_call: TRBJ1-5; clone_size: -; v_call: TRBV18; cdr3_nt: TGTGCCAGCTCAACGGGGGCCAGGGGGAATCAGCCCCAGCATTTT; cdr3_aa: CASSTGARGNQPQHF
cdr3_length: 15; d_call: -; j_call: TRBJ1-5; clone_size: -; v_call: TRBV6-5; cdr3_nt: TGTGCCAGCAGCCTCCCGGGAGGGCCCAATCAGCCCCAGCATTTT; cdr3_aa: CASSLPGGPNQPQHF
cdr3_length: 15; d_call: -; j_call: TRBJ1-1; clone_size: once; v_call: TRBV20-1; cdr3_nt: TGCAGTGCTAGTTCCGTGGGACGGATGAACACTGAAGCTTTCTTT; cdr3_aa: CSASSVGRMNTEAFF
cdr3_length: 13; d_call: -; j_call: TRBJ2-2; clone_size: -; v_call: TRBV27; cdr3_nt: TGTGCCAGCAGTTTCCCCGGGACAGGGGAGCTGTTTTTT; cdr3_aa: CASSFPGTGELFF
cdr3_length: 11; d_call: -; j_call: TRBJ2-5; clone_size: -; v_call: TRBV6-5; cdr3_nt: TGTGCCAGCGATATTTGGGAGACCCAGTACTTC; cdr3_aa: CASDIWETQYF
cdr3_length: 16; d_call: -; j_call: TRBJ2-1; clone_size: -; v_call: TRBV7-9; cdr3_nt: TGTGCCAGCAGCTATGGGGCGGACAGACCTTACAATGAGCAGTTCTTC; cdr3_aa: CASSYGADRPYNEQFF
cdr3_length: 16; d_call: -; j_call: TRBJ2-1; clone_size: once; v_call: TRBV24-1; cdr3_nt: TGTGCCACCAGTGATTTGAGCGAGAGCTCCTACAATGAGCAGTTCTTC; cdr3_aa: CATSDLSESSYNEQFF
cdr3_length: 13; d_call: -; j_call: TRBJ2-3; clone_size: -; v_call: TRBV19; cdr3_nt: TGTGCCAGTAGTATACTCAGGACAGATACGCAGTATTTT; cdr3_aa: CASSILRTDTQYF
cdr3_length: 14; d_call: -; j_call: TRBJ2-7; clone_size: few; v_call: TRBV10-2; cdr3_nt: TGCGCCAGCAGTGAATACAGGAGCTCCTACGAGCAGTACTTC; cdr3_aa: CASSEYRSSYEQYF
cdr3_length: 15; d_call: -; j_call: TRBJ1-5; clone_size: -; v_call: TRBV30; cdr3_nt: TGTGCCTGGAGTTGGGGGGGGATCAGCAATCAGCCCCAGCATTTT; cdr3_aa: CAWSWGGISNQPQHF
cdr3_length: 15; d_call: -; j_call: TRBJ1-3; clone_size: -; v_call: TRBV28; cdr3_nt: TGTGCCAGCACCTCGGGATCTCGCTCTGGAAACACCATATATTTT; cdr3_aa: CASTSGSRSGNTIYF
cdr3_length: 13; d_call: -; j_call: TRBJ2-1; clone_size: -; v_call: TRBV5-5; cdr3_nt: TGTGCCAGCCGTGCGGCAGTTTACAATGAGCAGTTCTTC; cdr3_aa: CASRAAVYNEQFF
cdr3_length: 11; d_call: -; j_call: TRBJ2-3; clone_size: -; v_call: TRBV5-8; cdr3_nt: TGTGCCAGCAGCCTCCTAGATACGCAGTATTTT; cdr3_aa: CASSLLDTQYF
cdr3_length: 17; d_call: TRBD1; j_call: TRBJ2-5; clone_size: -; v_call: TRBV29-1; cdr3_nt: TGCAGCGTTGAAGATCTACACAGGACAGGGGGCTTAGAGACCCAGTACTTC; cdr3_aa: CSVEDLHRTGGLETQYF
cdr3_length: 19; d_call: -; j_call: TRBJ1-3; clone_size: -; v_call: TRBV4-1; cdr3_nt: TGCGCCAGCAGCCAAGATAGTAGTGCAGCTACCGTCTCTGGAAACACCATATATTTT; cdr3_aa: CASSQDSSAATVSGNTIYF
cdr3_length: 15; d_call: -; j_call: TRBJ2-7; clone_size: medium-sized; v_call: TRBV25-1; cdr3_nt: TGTGCCAGCAGAGAAGCAGGGGCGGAGGTCGGCGAGCAGTACTTC; cdr3_aa: CASREAGAEVGEQYF
cdr3_length: 13; d_call: -; j_call: TRBJ2-1; clone_size: -; v_call: TRBV15; cdr3_nt: TGTGCCACCAGTTCGAGTCCCGGCGCGGAGCAGTTCTTC; cdr3_aa: CATSSSPGAEQFF
cdr3_length: 18; d_call: TRBD1; j_call: TRBJ1-6; clone_size: -; v_call: TRBV7-2; cdr3_nt: TGTGCCACCCCAGAAGGGACAGGGTTGCAGTCCTATAATTCACCCCTCCACTTT; cdr3_aa: CATPEGTGLQSYNSPLHF
cdr3_length: 14; d_call: -; j_call: TRBJ1-2; clone_size: once; v_call: TRBV6-5; cdr3_nt: TGTGCCAGCAGTTACATTCCGGGGTCCCATGGCTACACCTTC; cdr3_aa: CASSYIPGSHGYTF
cdr3_length: 15; d_call: -; j_call: TRBJ1-5; clone_size: -; v_call: TRBV6-5; cdr3_nt: TGTGCCAGCATTTACAGCGGTTCCCAGGCTCAGCCCCAGCATTTT; cdr3_aa: CASIYSGSQAQPQHF
cdr3_length: 14; d_call: -; j_call: TRBJ1-2; clone_size: -; v_call: TRBV3-1/TRBV3-2; cdr3_nt: TGTGCCAGCAGCGCCGTCACCAGAAGATATGGCTACACCTTC; cdr3_aa: CASSAVTRRYGYTF
cdr3_length: 12; d_call: -; j_call: TRBJ2-3; clone_size: -; v_call: TRBV5-1; cdr3_nt: TGCGCCAGCAGCCCCCCTACAGATACGCAGTATTTT; cdr3_aa: CASSPPTDTQYF
cdr3_length: 13; d_call: -; j_call: TRBJ2-7; clone_size: -; v_call: TRBV4-3; cdr3_nt: TGCGCCAGCAGCCAAGATGCGGGCTACGAGCAGTACTTC; cdr3_aa: CASSQDAGYEQYF
cdr3_length: 15; d_call: TRBD2; j_call: TRBJ2-5; clone_size: -; v_call: TRBV3-1/TRBV3-2; cdr3_nt: TGTGCCAGCAGCCAGGCGGGGGGCCCTTCGGAGACCCAGTACTTC; cdr3_aa: CASSQAGGPSETQYF
cdr3_length: 18; d_call: TRBD2; j_call: TRBJ2-1; clone_size: once; v_call: TRBV24-1; cdr3_nt: TGTGCCACCAGTGATTTGGGGCTAGCGGGAGTCGAGCGCAATGAGCAGTTCTTC; cdr3_aa: CATSDLGLAGVERNEQFF
cdr3_length: 15; d_call: -; j_call: TRBJ1-1; clone_size: -; v_call: TRBV5-1; cdr3_nt: TGCGCCAGCAGCTTGGAAGTCTTAATAGGCACTGAAGCTTTCTTT; cdr3_aa: CASSLEVLIGTEAFF
cdr3_length: 14; d_call: -; j_call: TRBJ2-2; clone_size: few; v_call: TRBV3-1/TRBV3-2; cdr3_nt: TGTGCCAGCAGCCTCACGTCCAGCACCGGGGAGCTGTTTTTT; cdr3_aa: CASSLTSSTGELFF
cdr3_length: 16; d_call: -; j_call: TRBJ2-6; clone_size: once; v_call: TRBV7-2; cdr3_nt: TGTGCCAGCAGCTCGGACGGTCACTCTGGGGCCAACGTCCTGACTTTC; cdr3_aa: CASSSDGHSGANVLTF
cdr3_length: 18; d_call: -; j_call: TRBJ2-6; clone_size: -; v_call: TRBV7-9; cdr3_nt: TGTGCCAGCAGCCCTAAGCAGATTGGACCCTCTGGGGCCAACGTCCTGACTTTC; cdr3_aa: CASSPKQIGPSGANVLTF
cdr3_length: 13; d_call: -; j_call: TRBJ2-7; clone_size: -; v_call: TRBV5-1; cdr3_nt: TGCGCCAGCAGCCAAGGACAGACCTTGGAGCAGTACTTC; cdr3_aa: CASSQGQTLEQYF
cdr3_length: 17; d_call: TRBD2; j_call: TRBJ2-1; clone_size: -; v_call: TRBV6-2/TRBV6-3; cdr3_nt: TGTGCCAGCAGTTACTCTCGGCTAGCGGGAAGCTACAATGAGCAGTTCTTC; cdr3_aa: CASSYSRLAGSYNEQFF
cdr3_length: 14; d_call: -; j_call: TRBJ1-2; clone_size: -; v_call: TRBV2; cdr3_nt: TGTGCCAGCAGTCCCCAAGAGGGCACTCATGGCTACACCTTC; cdr3_aa: CASSPQEGTHGYTF
cdr3_length: 11; d_call: -; j_call: TRBJ2-1; clone_size: -; v_call: TRBV11-2; cdr3_nt: TGTGCCAGCAGCTTTCTGGATGAGCAGTTCTTC; cdr3_aa: CASSFLDEQFF
cdr3_length: 13; d_call: TRBD1; j_call: TRBJ2-1; clone_size: once; v_call: TRBV12-3/TRBV12-4; cdr3_nt: TGTGCCAGCAGGCCGACAGGGGGCAGTGAGCAGTTCTTC; cdr3_aa: CASRPTGGSEQFF
cdr3_length: 14; d_call: TRBD1; j_call: TRBJ1-1; clone_size: -; v_call: TRBV6-2/TRBV6-3; cdr3_nt: TGTGCCAGCACCCCAGGGGGCGCGAACACTGAAGCTTTCTTT; cdr3_aa: CASTPGGANTEAFF
cdr3_length: 13; d_call: -; j_call: TRBJ1-2; clone_size: -; v_call: TRBV27; cdr3_nt: TGTGCCAGCAGTTTATCTGGGGTTAAGGGCTACACCTTC; cdr3_aa: CASSLSGVKGYTF
cdr3_length: 16; d_call: TRBD1; j_call: TRBJ1-2; clone_size: -; v_call: TRBV28; cdr3_nt: TGTGCCAGCAGTTTACCCCCGCGCCGGGACAGGGGCGGCTACACCTTC; cdr3_aa: CASSLPPRRDRGGYTF
cdr3_length: 14; d_call: TRBD1; j_call: TRBJ1-2; clone_size: -; v_call: TRBV3-1/TRBV3-2; cdr3_nt: TGTGCCAGCAGCCAAGGCAGGGGGCAAAATGGCTACACCTTC; cdr3_aa: CASSQGRGQNGYTF
cdr3_length: 13; d_call: -; j_call: TRBJ2-2; clone_size: -; v_call: TRBV10-1; cdr3_nt: TGCGCCAGCAGTGGGTCCAACACCGGGGAGCTGTTTTTT; cdr3_aa: CASSGSNTGELFF
cdr3_length: 14; d_call: TRBD1; j_call: TRBJ2-1; clone_size: once; v_call: TRBV6-4; cdr3_nt: TGTGCCAGCAGTCCAGGGGGCCTGTACAATGAGCAGTTCTTC; cdr3_aa: CASSPGGLYNEQFF
cdr3_length: 15; d_call: TRBD1; j_call: TRBJ1-2; clone_size: -; v_call: TRBV28; cdr3_nt: TGTGCCAGCAGTCCGAACAGGGGGTCCACCTATGGCTACACCTTC; cdr3_aa: CASSPNRGSTYGYTF
cdr3_length: 15; d_call: -; j_call: TRBJ1-4; clone_size: -; v_call: TRBV7-9; cdr3_nt: TGTGCCAGCAGCTTAGACGGACAGACGTATGAAAAACTGTTTTTT; cdr3_aa: CASSLDGQTYEKLFF
cdr3_length: 16; d_call: TRBD1; j_call: TRBJ2-5; clone_size: once; v_call: TRBV24-1; cdr3_nt: TGTGCCACCAGCAGACGGGGACAGGGGGGGGGAGAGACCCAGTACTTC; cdr3_aa: CATSRRGQGGGETQYF